This T cell receptor beta chain was sequenced for a study of early T cells in non-severe SARS-CoV-2 infection. A single record per CDR3 protein comes from TCRdb applying MiXCR to the 5' RACE reads. This sample has fewer than 85,000 distinct CDR3 sequences, with roughly 13% found just once. The V gene lost 2 bases and the J gene lost 0 bases, with 16 bases spanning the gap. CDR3 length: 17 residues. Germline V gene lookup returns CDR1 MNHEY and CDR2 SMNVEV (reference sequence). The sequencing sample was made of whole blood. The chain couples TRBV27 to TRBJ1-1; D ambiguous. This sequence originates from an adult who was a healthcare worker with PCR-confirmed SARS-CoV-2 infection or an uninfected control (not recorded which). The DNA for the CDR3 is TGTGCCAGCAGTTTAAAAACACCGGCGTCCATGAACACTGAAGCTTTCTTT. This encodes CASSLKTPASMNTEAFF.